The 9 T cell receptor beta chains reported below all come from one sample, sequenced in a study of T cell responses to AZD1222 COVID-19 vaccine. Some clones are missing from TCRdb's copy, which holds only in-frame ones; the method was immunoSEQ multiplex PCR. Of about 140,000 clones listed, about 92% are singletons. Source: peripheral blood, taken on day 0 of AZD1222 vaccination. Receptors originate from an adult in good health.

This clone was found once. This chain joins TRBV5-4 and TRBJ1-6; unclear D gene. This CDR3 is 13 amino acids long. Germline CDR1 is SGHNT and CDR2 is YYREEE (reference sequence). Trimming removed 2 bases at V and 8 bases at J, with 8 bases between. This chain's CDR3 is CASSFLKDSPLHF. The CDR3 bases are TGTGCCAGCAGCTTCTTAAAAGATTCACCCCTCCACTTT.

The gene calls are TRBV6-5 and TRBJ1-6; no reliable D call. This CDR3 has 15 amino acids. V lost 5 bases, J lost 6 bases, and 14 bases lay in between. CDR1 MNHEY and CDR2 SVGAGI come from the germline V gene. The CDR3 is CASSPGGWANSPLHF. The CDR3 DNA sequence: TGTGCCAGCAGTCCAGGAGGGTGGGCTAATTCACCCCTCCACTTT.

The rearrangement joins TRBV2 to TRBJ2-3, with 13 bases that match TRBD2. CDR3 length equals 18 residues. After removal of 6 bases from V and 2 bases from J, the junction contained 11 bases not matched to a gene. Germline lookup yields CDR1 SNHLY and CDR2 FYNNEI. In DNA, the CDR3 is TGTGCCAGCAGGAAACTAGCGGGAGGGATCAAAAACACAGATACGCAGTATTTT. Its protein product is CASRKLAGGIKNTDTQYF.

This sequence joins TRBV2 and TRBJ2-1; TRBD2 matches at 11 bases. Germline CDR1 SNHLY, CDR2 FYNNEI. The CDR3 contains 15 residues. V shed 2 bases, J shed 5 bases, and the junction held 2 bases outside the gene matches. This chain's CDR3 is CASSERLAGNNEQFF. For the CDR3, the DNA is TGTGCCAGCAGTGAAAGACTAGCGGGAAACAATGAGCAGTTCTTC.

V gene TRBV3-1 (or the pseudogene TRBV3-2) combines with J gene TRBJ1-1; D remains unclear. Germline lookup yields CDR1 LGHDT and CDR2 YNNKEL (reference sequence). This CDR3 spans 15 amino acids. Deletions cut 1 base from V and 1 base from J, with 10 bases between. The CDR3 DNA reads as TGTGCCAGCAGCCAAGGGCCCCGGGAGAACACTGAAGCTTTCTTT. Protein product: CASSQGPRENTEAFF.

The chain recombines TRBV5-5 with TRBJ1-4, with D perhaps TRBD1 (6 bases). The CDR3 sequence is 15 residues long. Germline-derived CDR1 and CDR2 are SGHKS and YYEKEE (reference sequence). V lost 4 bases to trimming and J lost 8 bases, with 18 bases between them. CDR3 in DNA: TGTGCCAGCAGCACGGGGGCCTATCAGGGGGAAAAACTGTTTTTT. Encoded protein: CASSTGAYQGEKLFF.

This clone was recorded once. This chain uses TRBV19 with TRBJ1-1; no definite D call. The CDR3 spans 14 residues. CDR1 and CDR2 from the germline V gene are LNHDA and SQIVND (reference sequence). V was pared by 5 bases and J by 0 bases, with 10 bases between. The DNA for the CDR3 is TGTGCCAGTAGTGTACAGTTCATGAACACTGAAGCTTTCTTT. It is translated as CASSVQFMNTEAFF.

The chain carries TRBV27 and TRBJ2-5, with 7 bases fitting TRBD2. The CDR3 length is 13 residues. Germline assignment: CDR1 MNHEY and CDR2 SMNVEV (reference sequence). V dropped 5 bases and J dropped 7; count of bases not matched to a gene: 7. This CDR3 is CASSKGRAGTQYF. Here the CDR3 DNA reads TGTGCCAGCAGTAAGGGGAGGGCAGGGACCCAGTACTTC.

This clone was seen just once. This chain links TRBV11-2 with TRBJ1-1, with unresolved D. V lost 5 bases and J 7 bases, leaving 11 bases between the germline ends. This CDR3 spans 12 amino acids. Germline assignment: CDR1 SGHAT and CDR2 FQNNGV. The CDR3 nucleotides read TGTGCCAGCAGCGCGGGCAGATATGAAGCTTTCTTT. It is translated as CASSAGRYEAFF.